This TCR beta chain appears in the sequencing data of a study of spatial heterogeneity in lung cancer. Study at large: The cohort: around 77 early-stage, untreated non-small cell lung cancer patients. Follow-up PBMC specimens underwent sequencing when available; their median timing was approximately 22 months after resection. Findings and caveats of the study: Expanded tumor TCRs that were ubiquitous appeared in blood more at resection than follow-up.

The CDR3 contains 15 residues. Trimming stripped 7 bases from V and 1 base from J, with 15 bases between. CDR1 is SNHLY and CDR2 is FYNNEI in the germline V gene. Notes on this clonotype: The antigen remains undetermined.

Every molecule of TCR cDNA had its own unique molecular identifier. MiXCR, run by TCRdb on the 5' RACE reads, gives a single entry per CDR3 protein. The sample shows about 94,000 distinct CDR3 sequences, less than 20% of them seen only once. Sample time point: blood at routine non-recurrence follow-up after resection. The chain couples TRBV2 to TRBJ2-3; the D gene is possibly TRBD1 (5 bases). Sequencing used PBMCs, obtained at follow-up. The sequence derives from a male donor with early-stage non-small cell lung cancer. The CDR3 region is CASKKDKKGTDTQYF. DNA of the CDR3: TGTGCCAGCAAAAAGGACAAGAAAGGCACAGATACGCAGTATTTT.